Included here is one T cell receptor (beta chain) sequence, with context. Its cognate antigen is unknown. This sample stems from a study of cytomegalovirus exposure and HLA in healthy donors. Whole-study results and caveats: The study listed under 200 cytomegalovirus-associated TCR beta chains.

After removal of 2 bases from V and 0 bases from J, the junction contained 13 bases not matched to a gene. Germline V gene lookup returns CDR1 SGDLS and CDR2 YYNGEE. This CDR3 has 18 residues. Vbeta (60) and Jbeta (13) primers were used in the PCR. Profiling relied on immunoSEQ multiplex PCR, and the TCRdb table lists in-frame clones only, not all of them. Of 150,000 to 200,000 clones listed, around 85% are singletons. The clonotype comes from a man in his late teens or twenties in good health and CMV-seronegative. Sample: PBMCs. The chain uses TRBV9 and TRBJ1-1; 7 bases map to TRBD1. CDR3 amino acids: CASSVFVEGQSLNTEAFF. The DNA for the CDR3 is TGTGCCAGCAGCGTGTTTGTGGAGGGACAGAGTTTGAACACTGAAGCTTTCTTT.